This note documents a single T cell receptor beta chain sequence. One end of the junction does not line up with germline, which may come from a read error. The data derive from a study of regulatory T cells in long-lasting Graves disease. Time point meaning: newly diagnosed GD, antithyroid drugs for less than 3 months. Preparation of the TCR library used RNA extracted from PBMCs. This CDR3 has 14 amino acids. Germline V gene sequence: CDR1 MNHGY, CDR2 SVAAGI. The authors built TCR beta libraries using iRepertoire HTBI primers and Arm-PCR of CDR3 regions. A single record per CDR3 protein comes from TCRdb applying MiXCR to the multiplex PCR reads. The data show about 430,000 distinct CDR3 sequences, 15% seen once. In addition, the sample was reused for a study of T cells in Graves' hyperthyroidism and ophthalmopathy.

The sequencing here drew on peripheral blood mononuclear cells (PBMCs), taken at new diagnosis, from a patient treated with antithyroid drugs. The chain carries TRBV6-9 and TRBJ2-3; D is possibly TRBD1 or TRBD2 (5 bases each). The receptor's source is a woman in her forties with Graves disease. The CDR3 protein is CASRYGASTDTQYF. The CDR3 nucleotides read TGTGCCAGCCGTTACGGGGCTAGCACAGATACGCAGTATTTT.